This passage covers 32 T cell receptor beta chains from one sample sequenced in a study of blood T cell repertoires in COVID-19. Clones were read by immunoSEQ multiplex PCR, and TCRdb kept only the in-frame ones, dropping some. The sample holds over 300,000 clones, about 83% seen once. Material: peripheral blood. All receptors derive from a woman between 50 and 59 years old with acute or convalescent COVID-19.

The rearrangement uses TRBV7-2 and TRBJ2-7; a weak D match, TRBD1 (6 bases). Trimming took 4 bases from V and 1 from J, leaving 14 bases between them. The CDR3 consists of 15 residues. The germline gives CDR1 SGHTA, CDR2 FQGNSA. CDR3 sequence: CASSYDRNPSYEQYF. CDR3 bases: TGTGCCAGCAGCTATGACAGGAACCCTTCCTACGAGCAGTACTTC.

The rearrangement uses TRBV6-5 and TRBJ1-1; 8 bases match TRBD1. Germline V CDR1 and CDR2: MNHEY, SVGAGI. The J segment lost 1 base and the V segment lost 2 bases, leaving 3 bases of the junction unmatched. The CDR3 is made up of 15 amino acids. CDR3 nucleotide sequence: TGTGCCAGCAGTTACGATGGGACAGGGAACACTGAAGCTTTCTTT. It codes for CASSYDGTGNTEAFF.

The rearrangement links TRBV15 to TRBJ1-3; TRBD1 is a possible D gene (5 bases). Trimming pared 7 bases from V and 2 bases from J, leaving 15 bases between. The CDR3 is 15 amino acids. Per germline, CDR1 LNHNV and CDR2 YYDKDF (reference sequence). This chain's CDR3 is CATKISGGPGNTIYF. CDR3 nucleotide sequence: TGTGCCACCAAGATTTCGGGGGGACCTGGAAACACCATATATTTT.

The chain links TRBV10-3 to TRBJ2-5, with 8 positions matching TRBD1. The CDR3 extends over 15 amino acids. Germline lookup yields CDR1 ENHRY and CDR2 SYGVKD. V dropped 7 bases and J dropped 0; count of bases not matched to a gene: 7. Here the CDR3 DNA reads TGTGCCATCACCGCTAGACAGGGGAACCAAGAGACCCAGTACTTC. Translating gives CAITARQGNQETQYF.

The rearrangement links TRBV27 to TRBJ1-2, with D unclear. The CDR3 loop spans 14 amino acids. Germline loops: CDR1 MNHEY, CDR2 SMNVEV (reference sequence). Trimming left V 2 bases short and J 7 bases short, with 14 bases between. The CDR3 reads CASSLAGASGGYTF. CDR3 DNA sequence: TGTGCCAGCAGTTTAGCGGGCGCGAGCGGTGGCTACACCTTC.

V gene TRBV29-1 combines with J gene TRBJ2-1, with 13 bases matching TRBD2. This CDR3 has 15 residues. V trimming: 6 bases; J trimming: 8 bases; junction bases outside the gene matches: 10. Germline lookup yields CDR1 SQVTM and CDR2 ANQGSEA. The CDR3 nucleotides read TGCAGCGTCCGGGGACTAGCGGGATCTAGCGATGAGCAGTTCTTC. Translated: CSVRGLAGSSDEQFF.

This chain links TRBV6-5 with TRBJ2-5, with 8 nucleotides matching TRBD1. Germline-derived CDR1 and CDR2 are MNHEY and SVGAGI. V gave up 8 bases and J gave up 5 bases; unmatched junction bases: 7. This CDR3 is built from 13 residues. CDR3 sequence: CASGRGLGETQYF. In DNA form, the CDR3 reads TGTGCCAGCGGCAGGGGGCTAGGGGAGACCCAGTACTTC.

The genes are TRBV27 and TRBJ1-1, with D maybe TRBD1 (5 bases). From germline, CDR1 is MNHEY and CDR2 SMNVEV (reference sequence). The CDR3 has 14 residues. Trimming took off 2 bases at V and 3 bases at J, with 10 bases between the two ends. The CDR3 protein is CASSLIARDTEAFF. CDR3 coding DNA: TGTGCCAGCAGTTTAATAGCCAGGGACACTGAAGCTTTCTTT.

The chain couples TRBV5-4 to TRBJ1-1, with a tentative D call TRBD1 (6 bases). The CDR3 length is 13 residues. Germline V gene data show CDR1 as SGHNT and CDR2 as YYREEE (reference sequence). The V gene lost 9 bases and the J gene lost 5 bases, with 17 bases spanning the gap. Written as DNA, the CDR3 is TGTGCCACGGAAACAGGTCAGGGGACTGAAGCTTTCTTT. Residues: CATETGQGTEAFF.

The CDR3 coding sequence is TGTGCCAGCAGAACTACGACAGAATGGGATGAAGCTTTCTTT. Translating it yields CASRTTTEWDEAFF. The rearrangement uses TRBV7-9 and TRBJ1-1, with D possibly matching TRBD1 (5 bases). The V and J ends lost 6 bases and 7 bases respectively, with 18 bases between them. From germline, CDR1 is SEHNR and CDR2 FQNEAQ (reference sequence). The CDR3 runs 14 residues.

The rearrangement joins TRBV9 to TRBJ1-4; D call uncertain. CDR3 length equals 13 residues. V shed 4 bases and J shed 5 bases, with 9 bases lying between them. CDR1 and CDR2 from the germline V gene are SGDLS and YYNGEE. CDR3 sequence reads: CASSRTVNEKLFF. The CDR3 nucleotides read TGTGCCAGCAGCAGGACTGTAAATGAAAAACTGTTTTTT.

This clone rates as medium-sized. The chain couples TRBV10-3 to TRBJ1-6; a possible D gene is TRBD1 (6 bases). The V end was cut by 11 bases, the J end by 4 bases, with 15 bases between. The CDR3 runs 14 residues. From germline, CDR1 is ENHRY and CDR2 SYGVKD. The DNA of the CDR3 is TGTGCCGTCCGCCGGACAGAGTATAATTCACCCCTCCACTTT. Encoded protein: CAVRRTEYNSPLHF.

The V call is TRBV2, the J call TRBJ2-1, with 10 bases aligning to TRBD2. This CDR3 region has 15 residues. J was trimmed by 2 bases and V by 6 bases; bases with no gene match: 4. Germline V gives CDR1 SNHLY, CDR2 FYNNEI. As DNA, the CDR3 is TGTGCCAGCAGAGTAGCGGGGGGCGCCTACAATGAGCAGTTCTTC. Amino acids: CASRVAGGAYNEQFF.

The rearrangement joins TRBV7-9 to TRBJ1-2; D remains unclear. Germline loops: CDR1 SEHNR, CDR2 FQNEAQ (reference sequence). Trimming took off 1 base at V and 5 bases at J, with 11 bases between the two ends. There are 14 residues in the CDR3. This CDR3 reads CASSLGAAGYGYTF. CDR3 coding DNA: TGTGCCAGCAGCTTAGGGGCAGCTGGTTATGGCTACACCTTC. Based on the CDR3 plus reference TRBV7-9 and TRBJ1-2, the full variable domain is DTGVSQNPRHKITKRGQNVTFRCDPISEHNRLYWYRQTLGQGPEFLTYFQNEAQLEKSRLLSDRFSAERPKGSFSTLEIQRTEQGDSAMYLCASSLGAAGYGYTFGSGTRLTVV.

V gene TRBV4-2 combines with J gene TRBJ1-2; no reliable D call. Per germline, CDR1 LGHNA and CDR2 YNFKEQ. V lost 1 base to trimming and J lost 1 base, with 10 bases between them. The CDR3 consists of 15 residues. CDR3 loop: CASSQAVRDNYGYTF. The CDR3 region has the DNA TGTGCCAGCAGCCAAGCCGTGAGAGATAACTATGGCTACACCTTC.

This clone was recorded a few times. The gene calls are TRBV19 and TRBJ1-5; D possibly corresponds to TRBD1 (5 bases). Germline loops: CDR1 LNHDA, CDR2 SQIVND (reference sequence). Trimming pared 5 bases from V and 4 bases from J, leaving 9 bases between. The CDR3 sequence is 13 residues long. In DNA form, the CDR3 reads TGTGCCAGTAGTCCGGCAGGGAATCAGCCCCAGCATTTT. Amino acid sequence: CASSPAGNQPQHF.

This chain links TRBV24-1 with TRBJ1-2; a possible D gene is TRBD1 (5 bases). The V end lost 6 bases, the J end lost 4 bases, and 14 bases lay between the germline ends. Germline V gives CDR1 KGHDR, CDR2 SFDVKD. The CDR3 is 14 residues long. CDR3 sequence reads: CATSPGGGVYGYTF. The CDR3 region has the DNA TGTGCCACCAGTCCTGGGGGGGGTGTCTATGGCTACACCTTC.

V usage is TRBV4-1 and J usage is TRBJ2-1, with D maybe TRBD2 (6 bases). CDR3 size: 16 residues. Per germline, CDR1 MGHRA and CDR2 YSYEKL. Deletions cut 0 bases from V and 4 bases from J, with 13 bases between. As DNA, the CDR3 is TGCGCCAGCAGCCAAGAGGAGGGAGAAGGGTACAATGAGCAGTTCTTC. This sequence encodes CASSQEEGEGYNEQFF.

The rearrangement uses TRBV29-1 and TRBJ2-7, with D maybe TRBD2 (5 bases). Trimming stripped 6 bases from V and 1 base from J, with 10 bases between. CDR3 length: 12 residues. Germline V CDR1 and CDR2: SQVTM, ANQGSEA. The CDR3 protein is CSVRDGSYEQYV. In DNA form, the CDR3 reads TGCAGCGTGAGGGATGGGTCCTACGAGCAGTACGTC.

The chain couples TRBV19 to TRBJ2-1; D might be TRBD2 (6 bases). V was trimmed by 5 bases and J by 7 bases, leaving 27 bases between them. The CDR3 is 18 residues long. CDR1 LNHDA and CDR2 SQIVND come from the germline V gene (reference sequence). The CDR3 here is CASSPPWGAPSGRNEQFF. CDR3 sequence (DNA): TGTGCCAGTAGTCCCCCTTGGGGCGCGCCCTCGGGGAGGAATGAGCAGTTCTTC.

The chain recombines TRBV24-1 with TRBJ2-1; TRBD1 aligns across 10 bases. There are 15 residues in the CDR3. J was trimmed by 7 bases and V by 2 bases; bases with no gene match: 4. The germline CDR1 and CDR2 sequences are KGHDR and SFDVKD. The CDR3 here is CATSDSGQGWNEQFF. CDR3 DNA sequence: TGTGCCACCAGTGATTCGGGACAGGGGTGGAATGAGCAGTTCTTC.

The V call is TRBV25-1, the J call TRBJ1-1, with D unclear. V lost 4 bases, J lost 1 base, and 10 bases lay in between. CDR3 size: 14 residues. Per the germline V gene, CDR1 is MGHDK and CDR2 is SYGVNS. This chain's CDR3 is CASSVGGSNTEAFF. The CDR3 nucleotides are TGTGCCAGCAGTGTAGGAGGGTCGAACACTGAAGCTTTCTTT. Full variable domain (missing parts from reference TRBV25-1 and TRBJ1-1): EADIYQTPRYLVIGTGKKITLECSQTMGHDKMYWYQQDPGMELHLIHYSYGVNSTEKGDLSSESTVSRIRTEHFPLTLESARPSHTSQYLCASSVGGSNTEAFFGQGTRLTVV.

This sequence joins TRBV7-3 and TRBJ2-1, with 8 nucleotides matching TRBD2. Germline V gene data show CDR1 as SGHTA and CDR2 as FQGTGA. This CDR3 region has 15 residues. V lost 4 bases to trimming and J lost 2 bases; unmatched junction nucleotides: 4. The CDR3 DNA is TGTGCCAGCAGCTCAGCGGGAGAGGCCTACAATGAGCAGTTCTTC. This translates into CASSSAGEAYNEQFF.

This clone appeared once. The V gene is TRBV9, the J gene TRBJ1-2; 9 nucleotides match TRBD1. This CDR3 is built from 13 residues. V lost 3 bases and J lost 8; bases outside the gene matches: 5. Germline values: CDR1 SGDLS, CDR2 YYNGEE. The CDR3 loop is CASSATTGGGYTF. The CDR3 DNA is TGTGCCAGCAGCGCAACGACAGGGGGAGGCTACACCTTC.

V gene TRBV7-2 combines with J gene TRBJ1-1; 10 bases align to TRBD1. Germline trimming cut 6 bases from V and 3 bases from J; bases unmatched to any gene: 10. This CDR3 is 16 amino acids long. Germline CDR1 reads SGHTA; CDR2 reads FQGNSA. The CDR3 nucleotides read TGTGCCAGCAGTCGAAGACCGGGACAGGGGTACACTGAAGCTTTCTTT. Encoded protein: CASSRRPGQGYTEAFF.

This clone has just a few counts. The chain recombines TRBV28 with TRBJ1-5; weak D call: TRBD1 (5 bases). CDR1 is MDHEN, CDR2 SYDVKM, per germline. The V gene lost 5 bases and the J gene lost 7 bases, with 12 bases spanning the gap. This CDR3 region has 13 residues. In DNA, the CDR3 is TGTGCCAGCAGTATCACAGGTGCCCAGCCCCAGCATTTT. Translating gives CASSITGAQPQHF.

The chain uses TRBV6-5 and TRBJ1-2; tentative D call: TRBD1 (6 bases). This CDR3 is built from 14 residues. Germline-derived CDR1 and CDR2 are MNHEY and SVGAGI. V lost 5 bases, J lost 4 bases, and 14 bases lay in between. The CDR3 DNA reads TGTGCCAGCAGTCGGAACAGGGAGACCTATGGCTACACCTTC. Its translation: CASSRNRETYGYTF.

The chain has TRBV7-6 and TRBJ1-3, with 9 positions matching TRBD1. The CDR3 spans 17 residues. Germline V lookup: CDR1 SGHVS, CDR2 FNYEAQ. The V gene end was trimmed by 1 base and the J gene end by 0 bases; junction bases not matched to a gene: 4. The CDR3 spells CASSLVPDRGSGNTIYF. The CDR3 nucleotides are TGTGCCAGCAGCTTAGTTCCGGACAGGGGCTCTGGAAACACCATATATTTT.

The genes are TRBV6-1 and TRBJ1-2; 8 bases line up with TRBD1. Germline loops: CDR1 MNHNS, CDR2 SASEGT. Unmatched junction bases numbered 7, after V lost 2 bases and J lost 5 bases. This CDR3 comprises 15 residues. The CDR3 protein is CASSEWQGANYGYTF. The DNA for the CDR3 is TGTGCCAGCAGTGAATGGCAGGGGGCGAATTATGGCTACACCTTC.

This clone turned up a few times. The CDR3 nucleotides are TGTGCCAGCTCCCGGGTGGGGCAGCTCACGAATAGCAATCAGCCCCAGCATTTT. Translating gives CASSRVGQLTNSNQPQHF. V usage is TRBV18 and J usage is TRBJ1-5; tentatively, D is TRBD1 (5 bases). V gave up 6 bases and J gave up 0 bases, with 21 bases separating them. CDR3 length equals 18 residues. The germline CDR1 and CDR2 sequences are KGHSH and LQKENI.

The rearrangement joins TRBV7-2 to TRBJ2-5; D possibly corresponds to TRBD2 (7 bases). The CDR3 runs 17 residues. Germline CDR1 and CDR2: SGHTA and FQGNSA. The V end lost 6 bases, the J end lost 4 bases, and 24 bases lay between the germline ends. The CDR3 region has the DNA TGTGCCAGCAGTCAATTCAGGGGCGGGAGCCGGGGAGAGACCCAGTACTTC. Its translation: CASSQFRGGSRGETQYF.

The chain employs TRBV11-2 and TRBJ2-7; tentative D call: TRBD2 (7 bases). The V and J ends lost 6 bases and 4 bases respectively, with 16 bases between them. The CDR3 extends over 14 amino acids. Germline V lookup: CDR1 SGHAT, CDR2 FQNNGV. CDR3 amino acids: CASRQGGRGYEQYF. In DNA form, the CDR3 reads TGTGCCAGCAGACAAGGGGGGAGGGGATACGAGCAGTACTTC.